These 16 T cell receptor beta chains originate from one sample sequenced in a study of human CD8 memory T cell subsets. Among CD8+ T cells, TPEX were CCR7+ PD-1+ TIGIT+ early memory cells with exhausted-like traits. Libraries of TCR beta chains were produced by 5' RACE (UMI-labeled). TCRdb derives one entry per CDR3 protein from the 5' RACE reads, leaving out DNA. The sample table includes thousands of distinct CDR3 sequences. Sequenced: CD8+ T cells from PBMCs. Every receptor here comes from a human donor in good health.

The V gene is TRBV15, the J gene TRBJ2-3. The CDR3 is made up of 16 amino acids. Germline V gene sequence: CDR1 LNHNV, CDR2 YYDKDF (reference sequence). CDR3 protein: CATSRPDGRASDTQYF.

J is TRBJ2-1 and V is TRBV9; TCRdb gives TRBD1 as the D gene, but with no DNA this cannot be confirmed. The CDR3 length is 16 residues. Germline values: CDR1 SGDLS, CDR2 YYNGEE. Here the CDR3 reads CASSVGGTGAYNEQFF.

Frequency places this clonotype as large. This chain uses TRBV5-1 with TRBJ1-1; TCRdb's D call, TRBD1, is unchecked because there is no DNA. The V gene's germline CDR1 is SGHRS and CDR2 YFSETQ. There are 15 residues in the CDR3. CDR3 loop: CASTESGTGHTEAFF.

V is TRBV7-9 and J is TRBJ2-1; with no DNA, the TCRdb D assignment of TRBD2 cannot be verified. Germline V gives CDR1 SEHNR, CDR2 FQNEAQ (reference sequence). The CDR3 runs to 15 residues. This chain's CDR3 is CASSSTSGRVNEQFF.

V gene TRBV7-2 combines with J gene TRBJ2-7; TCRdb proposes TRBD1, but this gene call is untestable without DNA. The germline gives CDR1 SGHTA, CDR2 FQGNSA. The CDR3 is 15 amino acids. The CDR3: CASSSVGQGSYEQYF. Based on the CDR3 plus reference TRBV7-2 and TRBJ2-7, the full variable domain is GAGVSQSPSNKVTEKGKDVELRCDPISGHTALYWYRQSLGQGLEFLIYFQGNSAPDKSGLPSDRFSAERTGGSVSTLTIQRTQQEDSAVYLCASSSVGQGSYEQYFGPGTRLTVT.

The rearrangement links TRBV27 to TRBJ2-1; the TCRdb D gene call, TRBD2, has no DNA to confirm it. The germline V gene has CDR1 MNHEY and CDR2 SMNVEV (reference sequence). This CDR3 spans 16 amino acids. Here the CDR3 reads CASSLLIGRTPNEQFF.

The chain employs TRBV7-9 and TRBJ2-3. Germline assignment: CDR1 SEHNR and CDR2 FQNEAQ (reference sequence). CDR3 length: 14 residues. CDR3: CASSLSGSQDTQYF.

The CDR3 reads CASSPRSAGELFF. This rearrangement joins TRBV7-3 to TRBJ2-2. Germline V gene sequence: CDR1 SGHTA, CDR2 FQGTGA. This CDR3 region has 13 residues.

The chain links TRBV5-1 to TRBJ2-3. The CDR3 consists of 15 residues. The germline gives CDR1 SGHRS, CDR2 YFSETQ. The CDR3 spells CASSLDPVATDTQYF.

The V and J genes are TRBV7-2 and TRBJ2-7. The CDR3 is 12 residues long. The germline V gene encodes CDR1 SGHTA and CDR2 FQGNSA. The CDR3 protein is CASSSLSGEQYF. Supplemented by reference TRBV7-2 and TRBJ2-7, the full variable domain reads GAGVSQSPSNKVTEKGKDVELRCDPISGHTALYWYRQSLGQGLEFLIYFQGNSAPDKSGLPSDRFSAERTGGSVSTLTIQRTQQEDSAVYLCASSSLSGEQYFGPGTRLTVT.

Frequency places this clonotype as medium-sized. CDR3 amino acids: CASTQGETEAFF. V gene TRBV7-9 combines with J gene TRBJ1-1; TCRdb's D call of TRBD1 is untestable without DNA. The CDR3 spans 12 residues. From germline, CDR1 is SEHNR and CDR2 FQNEAQ (reference sequence).

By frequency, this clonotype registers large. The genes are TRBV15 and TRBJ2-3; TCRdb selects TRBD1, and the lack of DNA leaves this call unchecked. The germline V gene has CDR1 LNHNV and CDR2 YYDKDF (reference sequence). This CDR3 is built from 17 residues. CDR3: CATSRATGDLVADTQYF.

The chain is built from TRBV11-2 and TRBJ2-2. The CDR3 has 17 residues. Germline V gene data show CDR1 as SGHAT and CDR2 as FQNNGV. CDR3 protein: CASSLELRARVTGELFF.

The CDR3 loop reads CATSAPVTDTQYF. V and J are TRBV24-1 and TRBJ2-3. The germline V gene encodes CDR1 KGHDR and CDR2 SFDVKD. The CDR3 spans 13 residues.

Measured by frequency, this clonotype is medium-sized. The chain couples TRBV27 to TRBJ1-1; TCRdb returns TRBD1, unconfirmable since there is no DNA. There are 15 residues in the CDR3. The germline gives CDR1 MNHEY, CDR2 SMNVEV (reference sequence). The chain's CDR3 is CASSSPGQGAVEAFF.

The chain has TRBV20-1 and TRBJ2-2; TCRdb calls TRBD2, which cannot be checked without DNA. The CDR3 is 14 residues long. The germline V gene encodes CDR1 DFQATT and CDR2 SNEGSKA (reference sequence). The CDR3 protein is CSDGTSCGTGELFF.